What follows are 14 T cell receptor beta chains derived from one specimen sequenced in a study of blood T cell repertoires in COVID-19. Data came from immunoSEQ multiplex PCR; TCRdb stores just in-frame clones and leaves some out. The sample contains 110,000 to 150,000 clones, roughly 80% of which appear only once. The sequenced sample was peripheral blood. The receptors originated from a woman over 75 with acute or convalescent COVID-19.

The chain links TRBV7-3 to TRBJ2-7; possibly TRBD1 for D (6 bases). Trimming shortened V by 1 base and J by 4 bases, and 8 bases separated the two germline ends. The germline V gene has CDR1 SGHTA and CDR2 FQGTGA. CDR3 length: 13 amino acids. The CDR3 DNA is TGTGCCAGCAGCTTAAGCCAGGGGTACGAGCAGTACTTC. This translates into CASSLSQGYEQYF.

The chain uses TRBV19 and TRBJ2-1; TRBD2 matches 7 bases. Germline CDR1 reads LNHDA; CDR2 reads SQIVND (reference sequence). The length of the CDR3 is 17 residues. The V segment lost 3 bases and the J segment 0 bases; nucleotides outside the gene matches: 8. This CDR3 reads CASSIGFGRPSYNEQFF. The CDR3 DNA reads TGTGCCAGTAGTATTGGGTTCGGGAGGCCCTCCTACAATGAGCAGTTCTTC.

This clone came up once. The chain employs TRBV5-6 and TRBJ1-2, with a weak D call TRBD1 (6 bases). V was pared by 2 bases and J by 8 bases, with 13 bases between. This CDR3 has 13 residues. Germline CDR1 reads SGHDT; CDR2 reads YYEEEE. This chain's CDR3 is CASSFTRGGGYTF. Written as DNA, the CDR3 is TGTGCCAGCAGCTTCACCAGGGGTGGCGGCTACACCTTC. The complete variable domain, with remaining parts taken from reference TRBV5-6 and TRBJ1-2, reads DAGVTQSPTHLIKTRGQQVTLRCSPKSGHDTVSWYQQALGQGPQFIFQYYEEEERQRGNFPDRFSGHQFPNYSSELNVNALLLGDSALYLCASSFTRGGGYTFGSGTRLTVV.

The V gene is TRBV5-5, the J gene TRBJ1-2; 11 positions match TRBD1. Germline assignment: CDR1 SGHKS and CDR2 YYEKEE (reference sequence). V lost 5 bases to trimming and J lost 1 base; unmatched junction nucleotides: 10. CDR3 size: 17 residues. CDR3 sequence: CASRPGQGGWGNYGYTF. The CDR3 DNA reads as TGTGCCAGCAGACCGGGACAGGGGGGATGGGGTAACTATGGCTACACCTTC. The variable domain in full, completed from reference TRBV5-5 and TRBJ1-2, reads DAGVTQSPTHLIKTRGQQVTLRCSPISGHKSVSWYQQVLGQGPQFIFQYYEKEERGRGNFPDRFSARQFPNYSSELNVNALLLGDSALYLCASRPGQGGWGNYGYTFGSGTRLTVV.

The chain has TRBV6-6 and TRBJ1-1, with D unresolved. Trimming cost V 7 bases and J 8 bases, with 11 bases left between them. CDR1 is MNHNY, CDR2 SVGAGI, per germline (reference sequence). The CDR3 runs to 11 residues. The DNA of the CDR3 is TGTGCCAGCACTTGGGCAGGAGAAGCTTTCTTT. Translated: CASTWAGEAFF.

The J gene is TRBJ1-2, the V gene TRBV5-6, with 10 bases lining up with TRBD1. Trimming at V came to 4 bases and at J to 6 bases, leaving 6 bases not matched to a gene. Germline V gene sequence: CDR1 SGHDT, CDR2 YYEEEE. The CDR3 is 14 amino acids. The CDR3, as DNA: TGTGCCAGCAGCGCTAGCGGGACAGGGGATGGCTACACCTTC. Protein sequence: CASSASGTGDGYTF.

V usage is TRBV10-3 and J usage is TRBJ2-6; D perhaps matches TRBD1 (6 bases). CDR1 and CDR2 from the germline V gene are ENHRY and SYGVKD. Trimming shortened V by 4 bases and J by 3 bases, and 10 bases separated the two germline ends. CDR3 length: 15 residues. In nucleotides, the CDR3 is TGTGCCATCAGTGCCGGACAGTATGGGGCCAACGTCCTGACTTTC. Residues: CAISAGQYGANVLTF.

The V gene is TRBV9, the J gene TRBJ2-1; 8 bases are a match to TRBD2. With V trimmed by 0 bases and J by 3 bases, 2 bases remained unmatched. Per germline, CDR1 SGDLS and CDR2 YYNGEE. The CDR3 length is 15 residues. The CDR3 DNA follows: TGTGCCAGCAGCGTAGCCGCGGGGGGCTACAATGAGCAGTTCTTC. Its protein product is CASSVAAGGYNEQFF.

This chain connects TRBV27 to TRBJ2-3, with D perhaps TRBD1 (6 bases). In germline, CDR1 is MNHEY, CDR2 SMNVEV (reference sequence). V gave up 8 bases and J gave up 6 bases, with 24 bases separating them. This CDR3 is 16 amino acids long. The DNA for the CDR3 is TGTGCCAGCCTCCCGGACAGTCAGGCTTCTGAGGATACGCAGTATTTT. This gives the protein CASLPDSQASEDTQYF.

The chain links TRBV11-3 to TRBJ1-1; D gene unclear. CDR1 is SGHNT and CDR2 is YENEEA in the germline V gene. V lost 4 bases to trimming and J lost 6 bases, with 12 bases between them. This CDR3 is 13 amino acids long. The CDR3 loop is CASSSHGLSEAFF. Written as DNA, the CDR3 is TGTGCCAGCAGCTCACACGGGTTATCTGAAGCTTTCTTT.

The chain employs TRBV19 and TRBJ1-6, with no clear D. V shed 5 bases and J shed 7 bases, with 12 bases lying between them. The CDR3 loop spans 14 amino acids. The germline V gene has CDR1 LNHDA and CDR2 SQIVND (reference sequence). The CDR3 DNA follows: TGTGCCAGTAGTCCCGGAAGAGGAAATTCACCCCTCCACTTT. As protein: CASSPGRGNSPLHF. Full variable domain (remainder filled in from reference TRBV19 and TRBJ1-6): DGGITQSPKYLFRKEGQNVTLSCEQNLNHDAMYWYRQDPGQGLRLIYYSQIVNDFQKGDIAEGYSVSREKKESFPLTVTSAQKNPTAFYLCASSPGRGNSPLHFGNGTRLTVT.

The chain employs TRBV5-1 and TRBJ1-2; 12 nucleotides agree with TRBD1. The junction had 15 bases not matched to a gene; V was cut back by 4 bases and J by 5 bases. CDR1 is SGHRS, CDR2 YFSETQ, per germline. This CDR3 is built from 18 residues. For the CDR3, the DNA is TGCGCCAGCAGCCCCAGCCCGGGACAGGGGGCGATAAGTTATGGCTACACCTTC. Its protein product is CASSPSPGQGAISYGYTF.

This clone turned up a few times. The chain employs TRBV7-9 and TRBJ2-7; D possibly corresponds to TRBD2 (5 bases). This CDR3 has 14 residues. Per germline, CDR1 SEHNR and CDR2 FQNEAQ (reference sequence). The V and J ends lost 5 bases and 5 bases respectively, with 16 bases between them. The CDR3 here is CASSPEGRPNEQYF. As DNA, the CDR3 is TGTGCCAGCAGCCCTGAGGGTAGGCCGAACGAGCAGTACTTC.

The CDR3 sequence: CASRSRGGGPGAPQHF. The DNA of the CDR3 is TGTGCCAGCCGCTCCCGGGGCGGGGGACCCGGAGCGCCCCAGCATTTT. The J gene is TRBJ1-5, the V gene TRBV27; perhaps TRBD1 as D (5 bases). V was shortened by 8 bases and J by 9 bases, with 26 bases between the two germline ends. Germline V gene lookup returns CDR1 MNHEY and CDR2 SMNVEV (reference sequence). CDR3 length: 16 residues.